These 9 T cell receptor beta chains originate from one sample sequenced in a study of cytomegalovirus exposure and HLA in healthy donors. 13 Jbeta primers and 60 Vbeta primers were used for the PCR. The method was immunoSEQ multiplex PCR; TCRdb's version includes in-frame clones alone and lacks a portion of them. The data show hundreds of thousands of clones, around 88% seen once. The sample was PBMCs. These receptors were obtained from a woman under 30 in good health and CMV-seronegative.

V and J are TRBV27 and TRBJ2-1, with 10 bases identical to TRBD2. CDR1 is MNHEY and CDR2 is SMNVEV in the germline V gene (reference sequence). With 3 bases clipped from V and 5 bases from J, the junction kept 7 bases outside the gene matches. The CDR3 contains 16 residues. The CDR3 loop reads CASSLLWTSGDNEQFF. The CDR3 DNA reads as TGTGCCAGCAGTTTGCTTTGGACTAGCGGAGACAATGAGCAGTTCTTC.

The chain joins TRBV6-1 to TRBJ1-2; no definite D call. The CDR3 totals 11 residues. Germline V CDR1 and CDR2: MNHNS, SASEGT. V lost 3 bases and J lost 6, with 5 bases in between. The CDR3 coding sequence is TGTGCCAGCAGTGAGCGCCATGGCTACACCTTC. As protein: CASSERHGYTF.

This chain's CDR3 is CASSLGWPQETQYF. In DNA form, the CDR3 reads TGTGCCAGCAGTTTGGGCTGGCCCCAAGAGACCCAGTACTTC. This sequence joins TRBV27 and TRBJ2-5; D ambiguous. CDR1 is MNHEY, CDR2 SMNVEV, per germline (reference sequence). The CDR3 runs 14 residues. Trimming left V 3 bases short and J 1 base short, with 9 bases between.

This clone was observed a few times. V gene TRBV19 combines with J gene TRBJ2-3, with TRBD2 as a possible D gene (5 bases). CDR1 is LNHDA, CDR2 SQIVND, per germline (reference sequence). V dropped 9 bases and J dropped 4 bases, with 14 bases sitting between them. The CDR3 sequence is 13 residues long. The CDR3 bases are TGTGCCAGCGCTCCCTTTAGCGCAGATACGCAGTATTTT. It translates to CASAPFSADTQYF.

The gene calls are TRBV5-5 and TRBJ1-1; no reliable D call. From germline, CDR1 is SGHKS and CDR2 YYEKEE (reference sequence). Trimming took 0 bases from V and 3 from J, leaving 6 bases between them. The CDR3 covers 13 residues. The CDR3 loop is CASSLVVYTEAFF. The CDR3 coding sequence is TGTGCCAGCAGCTTGGTCGTTTACACTGAAGCTTTCTTT.

The V and J genes are TRBV6-1 and TRBJ2-5, with TRBD1 matching 7 bases. Germline V gene data show CDR1 as MNHNS and CDR2 as SASEGT. V trimming: 0 bases; J trimming: 5 bases; junction bases outside the gene matches: 3. The CDR3 loop spans 14 amino acids. The CDR3 sequence is CASSEATGWETQYF. The CDR3 DNA sequence: TGTGCCAGCAGTGAAGCGACAGGGTGGGAGACCCAGTACTTC.

The rearrangement uses TRBV21-1 and TRBJ1-2; TRBD1, the table's D call, was not compared with the DNA. TRBV21-1 is a pseudogene locus. The CDR3 sequence is 17 residues long. The CDR3 reads CASSKVSGAITNYGYTF. Written as DNA, the CDR3 is TGTGCCAGCAGCAAAGTCTCAGGGGCCATAACTAACTATGGCTACACCTTC.

DNA of the CDR3: TGTGCCAGCAGCTTAGTCATAGCGGGGGCCTACGAGCAGTACTTC. Protein product: CASSLVIAGAYEQYF. This chain links TRBV7-3 with TRBJ2-7, with 9 bases that match TRBD2. CDR1 and CDR2 from the germline V gene are SGHTA and FQGTGA. V lost 2 bases to trimming and J lost 2 bases; unmatched junction nucleotides: 4. The CDR3 is 15 amino acids.

The chain uses TRBV10-2 and TRBJ1-1; 11 bases fit TRBD1. With 3 bases clipped from V and 5 bases from J, the junction kept 5 bases outside the gene matches. This CDR3 has 15 residues. Germline values: CDR1 WSHSY, CDR2 SAAADI. This chain's CDR3 is CASSEGDRGFTEAFF. As DNA, the CDR3 is TGCGCCAGCAGTGAAGGGGACAGGGGGTTTACTGAAGCTTTCTTT.